The 14 T cell receptor beta chains below all came from one sample that was sequenced in a study of blood T cell repertoires in COVID-19. Repertoires were generated with immunoSEQ multiplex PCR, while TCRdb's copy carries only in-frame clones and drops some. The sample contains hundreds of thousands of clones, 85% of which appear only once. Sequencing input: peripheral blood. The receptors here all came from a woman under 30 with acute or convalescent COVID-19.

The chain couples TRBV10-3 to TRBJ2-2, with D possibly TRBD1 on 5 matching bases. This CDR3 contains 16 residues. The germline V gene has CDR1 ENHRY and CDR2 SYGVKD. V dropped 5 bases and J dropped 5 bases, with 18 bases sitting between them. The CDR3 protein is CAISSKTVITTGELFF. The CDR3 nucleotides read TGTGCCATCAGTTCCAAGACAGTAATTACGACCGGGGAGCTGTTTTTT.

The chain is built from TRBV7-2 and TRBJ2-4, with a possible D match to TRBD1 (5 bases). Germline CDR1 and CDR2: SGHTA and FQGNSA. With 6 bases removed from V and 4 bases from J, the gap between germline ends came to 16 bases. The length of the CDR3 is 15 residues. CDR3 bases: TGTGCCAGCAGTTATCCCTCAAGGACAAAAAACATTCAGTACTTC. Translated: CASSYPSRTKNIQYF.

This sequence joins TRBV5-5 and TRBJ2-3; 8 nucleotides line up with TRBD1. From germline, CDR1 is SGHKS and CDR2 YYEKEE (reference sequence). The V gene end was trimmed by 0 bases and the J gene end by 1 base; junction bases not matched to a gene: 7. CDR3 length: 17 amino acids. CDR3 residues: CASSLETGAFRTDTQYF. DNA for the CDR3: TGTGCCAGCAGCTTGGAGACAGGGGCATTCCGCACAGATACGCAGTATTTT.

The chain uses TRBV9 and TRBJ1-4; D is ambiguous. Germline lookup yields CDR1 SGDLS and CDR2 YYNGEE. The V end was cut by 2 bases, the J end by 7 bases, with 12 bases between. The CDR3 length is 14 residues. For the CDR3, the DNA is TGTGCCAGCAGCGTTGGGCAGAACCCTGAAAAACTGTTTTTT. This codes for CASSVGQNPEKLFF.

J is TRBJ1-1 and V is TRBV5-4; tentatively, D is TRBD1 (6 bases). The germline CDR1 and CDR2 sequences are SGHNT and YYREEE (reference sequence). V gave up 6 bases and J gave up 3 bases, with 21 bases separating them. The CDR3 runs to 16 residues. CDR3 sequence: CASTTRDTHVDTEAFF. CDR3 DNA: TGTGCCAGCACCACCCGGGACACCCATGTCGACACTGAAGCTTTCTTT.

V is TRBV4-1 and J is TRBJ2-4, with 10 bases matching TRBD2. The germline gives CDR1 MGHRA, CDR2 YSYEKL. The CDR3 has 19 residues. V lost 0 bases and J lost 3; bases outside the gene matches: 11. The DNA for the CDR3 is TGCGCCAGCAGCCAAGACATCACTAGCGGGGCAAAATACAAAAACATTCAGTACTTC. Its protein product is CASSQDITSGAKYKNIQYF.

This chain connects TRBV7-3 to TRBJ2-3; 14 positions agree with TRBD2. CDR3 length equals 19 residues. Germline V CDR1 and CDR2: SGHTA, FQGTGA. J was trimmed by 5 bases and V by 1 base; bases with no gene match: 11. CDR3 sequence: CASSLKGGTSGSIVDTQYF. CDR3 nucleotides: TGTGCCAGCAGCTTAAAAGGGGGGACTAGCGGGAGTATCGTAGATACGCAGTATTTT.

V is TRBV11-1 and J is TRBJ2-3, with D unresolved. The CDR3 spans 15 residues. In germline, CDR1 is SGHAT, CDR2 FQDESV (reference sequence). V was trimmed by 0 bases and J by 2 bases, leaving 9 bases between them. The CDR3: CASSLAFNPTDTQYF. In DNA form, the CDR3 reads TGTGCCAGCAGCTTAGCTTTTAATCCCACAGATACGCAGTATTTT.

V is TRBV27 and J is TRBJ1-2; 9 bases agree with TRBD1. Germline V CDR1 and CDR2: MNHEY, SMNVEV (reference sequence). V was pared by 5 bases and J by 5 bases, with 6 bases of the junction left unmatched. This CDR3 spans 14 amino acids. DNA of the CDR3: TGTGCCAGCAGTAACCTACAGGGGGCTTATGGCTACACCTTC. Translation gives CASSNLQGAYGYTF.

This chain joins TRBV9 and TRBJ1-1; TRBD1 might be the D (6 bases). From germline, CDR1 is SGDLS and CDR2 YYNGEE. Trimming left V 3 bases short and J 5 bases short, with 14 bases between. The CDR3 consists of 14 residues. As DNA, the CDR3 is TGTGCCAGCAGCGGAGGGGGGGTTGGGACTGAAGCTTTCTTT. It translates to CASSGGGVGTEAFF.

This clone occurred a few times. The DNA for the CDR3 is TGTGCCAGCAGTTTAACGCAGGGAATGAACACTGAAGCTTTCTTT. Amino acid sequence: CASSLTQGMNTEAFF. The chain links TRBV28 to TRBJ1-1, with D possibly matching TRBD1 (5 bases). Between the trimmed V and J ends, which lost 2 bases and 0 bases, there was a span of 10 bases. In germline, CDR1 is MDHEN, CDR2 SYDVKM. The CDR3 consists of 15 residues.

The chain is built from TRBV9 and TRBJ1-6; 8 positions match TRBD1. The CDR3 is made up of 15 amino acids. Unmatched junction bases numbered 5, after V lost 0 bases and J lost 9 bases. The germline V gene has CDR1 SGDLS and CDR2 YYNGEE. Written as DNA, the CDR3 is TGTGCCAGCAGCGTAGAGACAGGGGCGGTTTCACCCCTCCACTTT. This codes for CASSVETGAVSPLHF.

The genes are TRBV28 and TRBJ1-6; weak D call: TRBD1 (5 bases). V was clipped by 3 bases and J by 4 bases, with 13 bases between them. The CDR3 is 16 residues long. Germline lookup yields CDR1 MDHEN and CDR2 SYDVKM. CDR3 nucleotides: TGTGCCAGCAGTTTTGCCGGAGGGGCGTATAATTCACCCCTCCACTTT. Translated, it gives CASSFAGGAYNSPLHF.

This chain connects TRBV2 to TRBJ1-5; TRBD1 agrees at 9 bases. The CDR3 loop spans 15 amino acids. Germline CDR1 SNHLY, CDR2 FYNNEI. V trimming: 5 bases; J trimming: 2 bases; junction bases outside the gene matches: 4. In nucleotides, the CDR3 is TGTGCCAGCAGTTCACAGGGGGCTCGCAATCAGCCCCAGCATTTT. This sequence encodes CASSSQGARNQPQHF.